Listed here are 16 T cell receptor beta chains from one sample, sequenced in a study of T cell responses to AZD1222 COVID-19 vaccine. TCRdb's copy holds only in-frame clones and misses some; the assay was immunoSEQ multiplex PCR. The sample holds some 150,000 clones, about 89% seen once. Sample: peripheral blood, taken on day 0 of AZD1222 vaccination. The source of these receptors is an adult in good health.

The chain carries TRBV7-2 and TRBJ2-1; D not certain. The CDR3 runs 12 residues. Looked up from germline, CDR1 is SGHTA and CDR2 is FQGNSA. V lost 6 bases, J lost 4 bases, and 7 bases lay in between. The CDR3 sequence is CASSRVYNEQFF. CDR3 coding DNA: TGTGCCAGCAGTAGAGTATACAATGAGCAGTTCTTC.

The chain joins TRBV19 to TRBJ2-1; D might be TRBD2 (5 bases). V was cut by 1 base and J by 3 bases, with 13 bases left in between. This CDR3 comprises 16 residues. Looked up from germline, CDR1 is LNHDA and CDR2 is SQIVND (reference sequence). CDR3 in amino acids: CASSIGGLAIYNEQFF. For the CDR3, the DNA is TGTGCCAGTAGTATAGGAGGACTTGCAATCTACAATGAGCAGTTCTTC. Filled out from reference TRBV19 and TRBJ2-1, the complete variable domain reads DGGITQSPKYLFRKEGQNVTLSCEQNLNHDAMYWYRQDPGQGLRLIYYSQIVNDFQKGDIAEGYSVSREKKESFPLTVTSAQKNPTAFYLCASSIGGLAIYNEQFFGPGTRLTVL.

V and J are TRBV6-5 and TRBJ2-5; D is ambiguous. CDR1 and CDR2 from the germline V gene are MNHEY and SVGAGI. There are 13 residues in the CDR3. Trimming removed 2 bases at V and 4 bases at J, with 8 bases between. Written as DNA, the CDR3 is TGTGCCAGCAGTTACGGGTCCGGAGAGACCCAGTACTTC. Encoded protein: CASSYGSGETQYF.

Here the CDR3 DNA reads TGTGCCAGTAGTATGTTCGGGGGGAGCTCCTACGAGCAGTACTTC. This gives the protein CASSMFGGSSYEQYF. The gene calls are TRBV19 and TRBJ2-7; TRBD2 matches 7 bases. Germline V gene sequence: CDR1 LNHDA, CDR2 SQIVND (reference sequence). Trimming cost V 3 bases and J 0 bases; bases outside gene matches: 5. The CDR3 is 15 amino acids.

This chain joins TRBV7-2 and TRBJ2-3, with D maybe TRBD1 (5 bases). Germline V CDR1 and CDR2: SGHTA, FQGNSA. The ends were cut back, 5 bases at V and 4 bases at J, with 10 bases in the middle. The CDR3 spans 13 residues. CDR3 sequence: CASSPWTPDTQYF. In DNA, the CDR3 is TGTGCCAGCAGCCCTTGGACACCAGATACGCAGTATTTT.

This clone was recorded only once. The chain links TRBV5-4 to TRBJ1-1, with D maybe TRBD1 (6 bases). Germline loops: CDR1 SGHNT, CDR2 YYREEE (reference sequence). The V end was cut by 4 bases, the J end by 1 base, with 8 bases between. The CDR3 has 13 residues. The CDR3 loop is CASSQDRNTEAFF. Written as DNA, the CDR3 is TGTGCCAGCAGCCAGGACAGGAACACTGAAGCTTTCTTT.

The rearrangement links TRBV6-4 to TRBJ2-3, with 10 nucleotides matching TRBD2. The trim removed 3 bases at V and 2 bases at J, leaving 5 bases unmatched. The CDR3 spans 16 residues. Per germline, CDR1 MRHNA and CDR2 SNTAGT. The CDR3 loop is CASSESSGSFTDTQYF. The CDR3 bases are TGTGCCAGCAGTGAGTCTAGCGGGAGTTTCACAGATACGCAGTATTTT.

The chain employs TRBV9 and TRBJ2-7, with 11 bases aligning to TRBD1. Germline CDR1 and CDR2: SGDLS and YYNGEE. There are 17 residues in the CDR3. V shed 2 bases and J 2 bases; nucleotides not matched to a gene: 9. CDR3 amino acids: CASSVSPGGQGAYEQYF. The CDR3 bases are TGTGCCAGCAGCGTCTCTCCCGGGGGACAGGGGGCCTACGAGCAGTACTTC.

This clone was seen just once. The V call is TRBV3-1 (or the pseudogene TRBV3-2), the J call TRBJ1-5; TRBD1 is a possible D gene (6 bases). CDR3 length: 15 amino acids. CDR1 and CDR2 (germline): LGHDT, YNNKEL (reference sequence). V gave up 1 base and J gave up 4 bases, with 11 bases separating them. In DNA, the CDR3 is TGTGCCAGCAGCCAAGGAGGAGGGGGGAATCAGCCCCAGCATTTT. It yields the protein CASSQGGGGNQPQHF.

The V gene is TRBV4-1, the J gene TRBJ2-1; D unresolved. Between the trimmed V and J ends, which lost 1 base and 4 bases, there was a span of 14 bases. Germline values: CDR1 MGHRA, CDR2 YSYEKL. This CDR3 is 16 amino acids long. The CDR3 region is CASSQVVMGFYNEQFF. The CDR3 nucleotides are TGCGCCAGCAGCCAAGTAGTCATGGGATTTTACAATGAGCAGTTCTTC.

CDR3: CASSIGSGRVPTDTQYF. The CDR3 DNA sequence: TGTGCCAGCAGCATAGGGAGCGGGAGGGTTCCCACAGATACGCAGTATTTT. V usage is TRBV5-4 and J usage is TRBJ2-3; 10 nucleotides align to TRBD2. CDR3 length: 17 amino acids. The ends lost 4 bases at V and 2 bases at J; junction bases unmatched: 10. The V gene's germline CDR1 is SGHNT and CDR2 YYREEE (reference sequence).

The CDR3 protein is CASSPSTGHQPQHF. The CDR3 coding sequence is TGTGCCAGCTCACCCTCGACAGGGCATCAGCCCCAGCATTTT. V gene TRBV18 combines with J gene TRBJ1-5, with 7 bases matching TRBD1. CDR1 is KGHSH and CDR2 is LQKENI in the germline V gene. The CDR3 runs 14 residues. V was pared by 3 bases and J by 5 bases, with 4 bases of the junction left unmatched.

The rearrangement joins TRBV3-1 (or the pseudogene TRBV3-2) to TRBJ1-5; 7 bases agree with TRBD1. The CDR3 runs to 14 residues. V trimming: 1 base; J trimming: 9 bases; junction bases outside the gene matches: 6. CDR1 and CDR2 from the germline V gene are LGHDT and YNNKEL (reference sequence). In DNA form, the CDR3 reads TGTGCCAGCAGCCAAGGACAGGGAGTCTTGCCCCAGCATTTT. This codes for CASSQGQGVLPQHF.

This rearrangement joins TRBV7-6 to TRBJ1-1; D is unclear. V lost 1 base, J lost 5 bases, and 11 bases lay in between. CDR3 length equals 14 residues. The germline V gene encodes CDR1 SGHVS and CDR2 FNYEAQ. Here the CDR3 DNA reads TGTGCCAGCAGCTTAGGCGGAGGCGGGACTGAAGCTTTCTTT. Amino acid sequence: CASSLGGGGTEAFF.

This rearrangement joins TRBV27 to TRBJ2-2; 8 bases are shared with TRBD1. CDR1 is MNHEY and CDR2 is SMNVEV in the germline V gene (reference sequence). The CDR3 totals 14 residues. The junction had 13 bases not matched to a gene; V was cut back by 10 bases and J by 9 bases. CDR3 nucleotides: TGTGCCACCAGGGGGCTAAGATCTAATAGGGAGCTGTTTTTT. Its translation is CATRGLRSNRELFF.

V is TRBV5-5 and J is TRBJ1-4; 8 bases agree with TRBD1. CDR3 length equals 16 residues. V dropped 0 bases and J dropped 8; count of bases not matched to a gene: 9. Germline lookup yields CDR1 SGHKS and CDR2 YYEKEE (reference sequence). CDR3 protein: CASSLGGGRGQEKLFF. The CDR3 DNA reads TGTGCCAGCAGCTTGGGAGGGGGCAGGGGGCAGGAAAAACTGTTTTTT.